This TCR beta chain derives from a study of T cell responses to AZD1222 COVID-19 vaccine. Study conclusions and caveats: Donors were mostly white British, more females; clonal diversity possibly underestimated. When two AZD1222 doses had been given, Spike-specific TCR breadth and depth rose.

The V end lost 4 bases, the J end lost 4 bases, and 11 bases lay between the germline ends. CDR1 is SGHKS and CDR2 is YYEKEE in the germline V gene (reference sequence). The CDR3 length is 14 residues. Concerning this clone: Its antigen is not identified.

The protocol was immunoSEQ multiplex PCR, while the TCRdb copy is restricted to in-frame clones and leaves out a portion. The sample yields 110,000 to 150,000 clones, 92% seen once. The sequences come from peripheral blood, collected 28 days after the second AZD1222 dose. The gene calls are TRBV5-5 and TRBJ2-2; the D gene is possibly TRBD1 (6 bases). The TCR originated in an adult who received the AZD1222 COVID-19 vaccine. The DNA of the CDR3 is TGTGCCAGCAGCAGCACAGGGACCACCGGGGAGCTGTTTTTT. Translation gives CASSSTGTTGELFF.